This note documents a single T cell receptor (beta chain) sequence. This CDR3 spans 13 amino acids. V lost 6 bases and J lost 0, with 8 bases in between. Germline CDR1 and CDR2: MNHEY and SVGAGI. This record belongs to a study of shared clonotypes between healthy human individuals. The study ran the assay at deep level. Data came from immunoSEQ multiplex PCR; TCRdb stores just in-frame clones and leaves some out. This table holds over 400,000 clones, approximately 81% found once. The receptor's source is a woman between 35 and 50 years old in good health. Some clones in this sample may be carry-over from other donors' samples. Material: PBMCs. V and J are TRBV6-5 and TRBJ1-2; D is ambiguous. The CDR3 protein is CASRPGANYGYTF. The CDR3 nucleotides read TGTGCCAGCAGACCCGGAGCTAACTATGGCTACACCTTC.